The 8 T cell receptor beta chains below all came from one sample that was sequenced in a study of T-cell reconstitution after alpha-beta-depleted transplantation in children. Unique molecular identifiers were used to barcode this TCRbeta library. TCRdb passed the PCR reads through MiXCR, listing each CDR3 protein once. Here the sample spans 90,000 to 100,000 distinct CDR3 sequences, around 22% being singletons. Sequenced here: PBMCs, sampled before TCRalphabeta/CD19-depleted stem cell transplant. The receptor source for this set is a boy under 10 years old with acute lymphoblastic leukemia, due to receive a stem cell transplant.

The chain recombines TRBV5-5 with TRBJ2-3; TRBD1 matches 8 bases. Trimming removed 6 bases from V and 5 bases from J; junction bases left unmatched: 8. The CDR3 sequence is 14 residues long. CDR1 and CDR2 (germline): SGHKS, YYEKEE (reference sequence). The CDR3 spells CASTPGGIRDTQYF. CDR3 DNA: TGTGCCAGCACCCCAGGGGGCATAAGAGATACGCAGTATTTT.

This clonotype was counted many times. In DNA form, the CDR3 reads TGTGCCAGCAGCCCCCGGTCCACCGAGCAGTACTTC. It specifies CASSPRSTEQYF. This chain links TRBV7-2 with TRBJ2-7; D remains unclear. Per germline, CDR1 SGHTA and CDR2 FQGNSA. CDR3 size: 12 residues. The V and J ends lost 5 bases and 6 bases respectively, with 11 bases between them.

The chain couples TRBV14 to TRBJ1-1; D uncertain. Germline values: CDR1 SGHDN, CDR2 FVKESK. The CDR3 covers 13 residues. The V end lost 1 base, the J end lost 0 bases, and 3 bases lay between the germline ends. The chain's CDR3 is CASSQVMNTEAFF. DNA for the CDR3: TGTGCCAGCAGCCAAGTCATGAACACTGAAGCTTTCTTT.

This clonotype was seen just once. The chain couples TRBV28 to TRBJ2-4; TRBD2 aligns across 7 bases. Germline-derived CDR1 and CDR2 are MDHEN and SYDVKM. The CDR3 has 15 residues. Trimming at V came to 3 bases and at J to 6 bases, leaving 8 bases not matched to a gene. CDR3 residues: CASSFGEGGLNIQYF. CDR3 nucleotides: TGTGCCAGCAGTTTTGGGGAGGGCGGATTAAACATTCAGTACTTC.

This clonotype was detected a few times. The CDR3 region is CATSAGNTEAFF. As DNA, the CDR3 is TGTGCCACCAGTGCGGGGAACACTGAAGCTTTCTTT. The chain combines TRBV24-1 with TRBJ1-1; no clear D. The germline V and J ends were trimmed by 5 bases and 1 base, with 4 bases remaining between them. Germline CDR1 and CDR2: KGHDR and SFDVKD. The CDR3 consists of 12 residues.

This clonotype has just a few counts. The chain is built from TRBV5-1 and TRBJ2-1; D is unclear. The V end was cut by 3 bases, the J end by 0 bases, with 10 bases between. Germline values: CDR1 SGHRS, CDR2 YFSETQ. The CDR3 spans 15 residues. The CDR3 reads CASSSGVSSYNEQFF. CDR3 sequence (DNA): TGCGCCAGCAGCTCTGGCGTTAGCTCCTACAATGAGCAGTTCTTC.

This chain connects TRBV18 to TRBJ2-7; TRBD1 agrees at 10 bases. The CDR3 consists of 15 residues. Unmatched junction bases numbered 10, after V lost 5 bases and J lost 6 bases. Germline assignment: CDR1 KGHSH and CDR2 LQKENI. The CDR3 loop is CASSSRQGAFSEQYF. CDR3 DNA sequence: TGTGCCAGCTCATCTCGACAGGGGGCATTTTCCGAGCAGTACTTC.

This CDR3 is CASSFKAYHQETQYF. For the CDR3, the DNA is TGTGCCAGCAGTTTCAAAGCTTACCACCAAGAGACCCAGTACTTC. The V and J genes are TRBV12-3 or TRBV12-4 and TRBJ2-5, with unresolved D. The CDR3 consists of 15 residues. V gave up 3 bases and J gave up 0 bases, with 11 bases separating them.